This T cell receptor beta chain was identified in a study of T-cell reconstitution after alpha-beta-depleted transplantation in children. Study findings and constraints: Surviving recipient T cells and thymic progenitors underlay high day-60 TCRbeta diversity in some patients. Reportedly, roughly two months post-transplant, alpha-beta T cells arose from several hundred expanded graft clones. T cells produced anew were the main source of T-cell counts and diversity one year after transplant.

This clonotype was observed a few times. The antigen is unknown. The length of the CDR3 is 14 residues. Germline-derived CDR1 and CDR2 are SGHVS and FQNEAQ. Trimming cost V 2 bases and J 2 bases, with 10 bases left between them. For TCRbeta, the library was prepared with unique molecular identifiers. TCRdb analysed the PCR reads with MiXCR anew, one entry per CDR3 protein. In the table there are around 450,000 distinct CDR3 sequences, around 15% of which are singletons. The receptor was isolated from a boy in the first two years of life who had a stem cell transplant for Wiskott-Aldrich syndrome, so the T cells may come from the graft donor. The chain combines TRBV7-8 with TRBJ2-7, with D possibly TRBD1 on 5 matching bases. Material: PBMCs, mostly from graft donor cells, obtained 360 days after TCRalphabeta/CD19-depleted stem cell transplant. In DNA, the CDR3 is TGTGCCAGCAGCTTATACTTAGGGGCCTACGAGCAGTACTTC. This translates into CASSLYLGAYEQYF. Together with reference TRBV7-8 and TRBJ2-7, the CDR3 gives the full variable domain: GAGVSQSPRYKVAKRGQDVALRCDPISGHVSLFWYQQALGQGPEFLTYFQNEAQLDKSGLPSDRFFAERPEGSVSTLKIQRTQQEDSAVYLCASSLYLGAYEQYFGPGTRLTVT.